The source of this TCR beta chain is a study of blood T cell repertoires in COVID-19. Study summary: The origin of the acute and convalescent COVID-19 samples was the United States, Italy and Spain.

The study drew participants aged about 18 to 95 years from 24 US areas. Cohort 3 donors were reported recovered after two negative PCRs, clearance, or symptom resolution. Sequencing was performed with immunoSEQ multiplex PCR; in TCRdb, only in-frame clones are kept and a portion is missing. The data show some 460,000 clones, about 90% seen once. Sample: PBMCs or T cells enriched from blood (not recorded which). This TCR was sampled from a woman younger than 30 who had recovered from COVID-19.

The CDR3 is CASSQDRGLAGDLEQFF. The CDR3 nucleotides are TGTGCCAGCAGCCAAGATCGGGGACTAGCGGGGGACCTTGAGCAGTTCTTC. The chain carries TRBV14 and TRBJ2-1; TRBD2 aligns across 14 bases. V was pared by 0 bases and J by 9 bases, with 7 bases of the junction left unmatched. This CDR3 has 17 amino acids. CDR1 SGHDN and CDR2 FVKESK come from the germline V gene.